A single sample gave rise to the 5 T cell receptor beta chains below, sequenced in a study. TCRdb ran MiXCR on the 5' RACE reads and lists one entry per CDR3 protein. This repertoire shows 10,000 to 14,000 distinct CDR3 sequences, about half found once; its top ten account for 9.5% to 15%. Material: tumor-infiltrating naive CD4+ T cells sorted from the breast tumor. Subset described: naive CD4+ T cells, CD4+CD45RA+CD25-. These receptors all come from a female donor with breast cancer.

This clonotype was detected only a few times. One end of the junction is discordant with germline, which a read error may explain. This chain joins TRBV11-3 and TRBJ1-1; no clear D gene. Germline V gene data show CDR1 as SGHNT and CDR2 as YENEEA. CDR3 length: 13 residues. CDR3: CTSSFSPGGKAFF. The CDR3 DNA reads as TGTACCAGCAGCTTTTCTCCAGGTGGAAAAGCTTTCTTT.

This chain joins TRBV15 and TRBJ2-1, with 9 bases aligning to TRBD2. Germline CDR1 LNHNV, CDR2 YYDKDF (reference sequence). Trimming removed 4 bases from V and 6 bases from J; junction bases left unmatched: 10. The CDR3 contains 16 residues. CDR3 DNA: TGTGCCACCAGCACCTTAAGCGGGAGGATACGCAATGAGCAGTTCTTC. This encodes CATSTLSGRIRNEQFF.

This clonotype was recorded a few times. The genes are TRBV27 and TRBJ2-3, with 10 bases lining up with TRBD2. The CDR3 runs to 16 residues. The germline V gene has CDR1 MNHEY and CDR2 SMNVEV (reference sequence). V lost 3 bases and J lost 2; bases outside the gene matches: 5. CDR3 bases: TGTGCCAGCAGTTTTACTAGCGGGGAACCCACAGATACGCAGTATTTT. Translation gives CASSFTSGEPTDTQYF.

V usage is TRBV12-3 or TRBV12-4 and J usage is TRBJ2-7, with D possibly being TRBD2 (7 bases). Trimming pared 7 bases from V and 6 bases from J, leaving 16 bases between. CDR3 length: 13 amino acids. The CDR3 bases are TGTGCCAGCACACCTTCAGGGGAGGGCGAGCAGTACTTC. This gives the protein CASTPSGEGEQYF.

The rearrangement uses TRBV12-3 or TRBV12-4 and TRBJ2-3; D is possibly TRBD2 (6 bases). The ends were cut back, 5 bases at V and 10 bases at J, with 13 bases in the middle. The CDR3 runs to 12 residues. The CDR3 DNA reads TGTGCCAGCAGTCTGCATAGCGGCCCGCAGTATTTT. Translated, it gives CASSLHSGPQYF.